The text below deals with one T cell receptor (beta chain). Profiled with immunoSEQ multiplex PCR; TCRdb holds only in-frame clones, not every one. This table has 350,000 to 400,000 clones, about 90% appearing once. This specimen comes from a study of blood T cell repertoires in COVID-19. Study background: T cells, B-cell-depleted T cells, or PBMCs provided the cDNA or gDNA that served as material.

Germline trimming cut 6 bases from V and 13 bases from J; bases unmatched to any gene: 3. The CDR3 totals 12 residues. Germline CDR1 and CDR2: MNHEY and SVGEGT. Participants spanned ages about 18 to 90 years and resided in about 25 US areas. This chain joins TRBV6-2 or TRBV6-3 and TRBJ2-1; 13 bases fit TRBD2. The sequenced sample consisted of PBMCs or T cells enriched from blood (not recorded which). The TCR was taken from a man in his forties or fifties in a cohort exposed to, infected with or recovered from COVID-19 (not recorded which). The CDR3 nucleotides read TGTGCCAGCAGCAGGACTAGCGGGAGACAGTTCTTC. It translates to CASSRTSGRQFF.